This TCR beta chain was retrieved from a study of cytomegalovirus exposure and HLA in healthy donors. Study-wide background: A previous analysis identified around 120 million unique TCR beta sequences derived from about 180 million T cells.

As for this clone: Its target is unknown.

Amplification used 60 Vbeta primers and 13 Jbeta primers. Data came from immunoSEQ multiplex PCR; TCRdb stores just in-frame clones and leaves some out. This repertoire includes over 150,000 clones. The CDR3 runs to 14 residues. The V and J ends lost 4 bases and 0 bases respectively, with 8 bases between them. Germline assignment: CDR1 SGHTA and CDR2 FQGNSA. Study-level findings and limits: Later work found that TCR association rates differed between HLA loci; DRB1 had the most and HLA-C the fewest. The authors enumerated roughly 160 TCR beta chains as linked to cytomegalovirus. Some segments of the V type, notably TRBV6-2 and TRBV6-3, were excluded as indistinguishable.

The chain employs TRBV7-2 and TRBJ2-3; D remains unclear. Sequenced: PBMCs. This clonotype was sampled from a boy aged 10-17 years in good health and CMV-seronegative. CDR3 nucleotide sequence: TGTGCCAGCAGCTCCCCCGGGAGCACAGATACGCAGTATTTT. Translated: CASSSPGSTDTQYF.